Listed below are T cell receptor beta chains from one sample, sequenced in a study of blood T cell repertoires in COVID-19. Assay used: immunoSEQ multiplex PCR; TCRdb lists only in-frame clones, some missing. The sample lists approximately 90,000 clones; 60% to 80% were seen once. The specimen sequenced was peripheral blood. These receptor sequences come from a woman of 80 years or more with acute or convalescent COVID-19. CDR3s include the opening cysteine and the closing phenylalanine or tryptophan.

J: TRBJ1-3; V: TRBV7-2; CDR3: CASSLVGGSGNTIYF
J: TRBJ1-2; V: TRBV28; CDR3: CASSPPGGKHGYTF
J: TRBJ1-6; V: TRBV18; CDR3: CASSLTTLIGRGRHSPLHF
J: TRBJ2-1; V: TRBV5-1; CDR3: CASSLEGQGLSEQFF
J: TRBJ1-3; V: TRBV6-5; CDR3: CASSKRSSGNTIYF
J: TRBJ1-1; V: TRBV2; CDR3: CASSSGGSLTEAFF
J: TRBJ1-2; V: TRBV15; CDR3: CATSVRDGRGYGYTF
J: TRBJ2-3; V: TRBV7-3; CDR3: CASSLGLAIGIDTQYF
J: TRBJ1-2; V: TRBV5-1; CDR3: CASRDRNYGYTF
J: TRBJ2-5; V: TRBV27; CDR3: CASSPQGPVTQYF
J: TRBJ2-7; V: TRBV27; CDR3: CASSRLADTYEQYF
J: TRBJ1-4; V: TRBV27; CDR3: CASSSSWASNEKLFF
J: TRBJ2-1; V: TRBV6-4; CDR3: CASSDSSGGNNEQFF
J: TRBJ1-1; V: TRBV2; CDR3: CASRVDLNTEAFF
J: TRBJ1-1; V: TRBV10-3; CDR3: CAISENSEAFF
J: TRBJ2-7; V: TRBV7-3; CDR3: CASSLHGGAAYEQYF
J: TRBJ1-4; V: TRBV10-1; CDR3: CASPPGHRMKKLFF
J: TRBJ1-1; V: TRBV3-1/TRBV3-2; CDR3: CASSPHERDTEAFF
J: TRBJ1-3; V: TRBV19; CDR3: CASSRTGGNTIYF
J: TRBJ2-3; V: TRBV7-3; CDR3: CASSLTGTFPDTQYF
J: TRBJ1-2; V: TRBV7-2; CDR3: CASSLFGSTGEGHGYTF
J: TRBJ1-5; V: TRBV19; CDR3: CASSRGTGVYNQPQHF
J: TRBJ1-2; V: TRBV5-1; CDR3: CASSLEGVGNYGYTF
J: TRBJ2-2; V: TRBV6-2/TRBV6-3; CDR3: CASSYKVRGQAGELFF
J: TRBJ1-1; V: TRBV12-3/TRBV12-4; CDR3: CASSWGSGTEAFF
J: TRBJ2-5; V: TRBV4-1; CDR3: CASSLREGRGETQYF
J: TRBJ1-2; V: TRBV10-2; CDR3: CASSELLREDGYTF
J: TRBJ2-7; V: TRBV18; CDR3: CASSPAGREQYF
J: TRBJ1-1; V: TRBV11-3; CDR3: CASSSRQTEAFF
J: TRBJ2-7; V: TRBV7-6; CDR3: CASSLGQASSYEQYF
J: TRBJ2-1; V: TRBV4-2; CDR3: CASSQELAGGDEQFF
J: TRBJ2-3; V: TRBV10-3; CDR3: CATRPERGGTDTQYF
J: TRBJ1-2; V: TRBV5-1; CDR3: CASRTAGPDGYTF
J: TRBJ1-5; V: TRBV6-6; CDR3: CASSYITDSSNQPQHF
J: TRBJ2-1; V: TRBV5-1; CDR3: CASSLVSSGVNEQFF
J: TRBJ1-1; V: TRBV30; CDR3: CAWRRGFATEAFF
J: TRBJ2-5; V: TRBV30; CDR3: CAFEPGSGETQYF
J: TRBJ2-2; V: TRBV4-3; CDR3: CASSQEVTGYLNTGELFF
J: TRBJ1-4; V: TRBV25-1; CDR3: CASSVAGTANEKLFF
J: TRBJ1-1; V: TRBV7-9; CDR3: CASREGNTEAFF
J: TRBJ1-2; V: TRBV27; CDR3: CASSPRGVGNYGYTF
J: TRBJ2-3; V: TRBV6-4; CDR3: CASSDRGSTDTQYF
J: TRBJ2-5; V: TRBV3-1/TRBV3-2; CDR3: CASGRGGEETQYF
J: TRBJ2-2; V: TRBV4-3; CDR3: CASSQEQVLSTGELFF
J: TRBJ2-1; V: TRBV5-6; CDR3: CASSRGQLSYNEQFF
J: TRBJ2-5; V: TRBV30; CDR3: CAWSKRDTQYF
J: TRBJ2-4; V: TRBV7-2; CDR3: CASSLRGGGQYF
J: TRBJ2-3; V: TRBV4-1; CDR3: CASSRSGTSTDTQYF
J: TRBJ2-5; V: TRBV7-3; CDR3: CASSLGTQETQYF
J: TRBJ2-3; V: TRBV4-1; CDR3: CASSHPDRTDTQYF
J: TRBJ1-2; V: TRBV16; CDR3: CASSQYAAMDGYTF
J: TRBJ1-2; V: TRBV9; CDR3: CASSPEIPGGAGSYGYTF
J: TRBJ2-3; V: TRBV7-3; CDR3: CASSLISGSTDTQYF
J: TRBJ2-1; V: TRBV5-1; CDR3: CASSPGLSTYNEQFF
J: TRBJ2-1; V: TRBV7-2; CDR3: CASSSPRWYNEQFF